Listed below are T cell receptor beta chains from one sample, sequenced in a study of blood T cell repertoires in COVID-19. Here immunoSEQ multiplex PCR was the method, and the copy in TCRdb shows in-frame clones only, minus some. The sample carries about 200,000 clones, roughly nine tenths recorded once. The sequencing input was peripheral blood. Receptor source: a woman between 45 and 65 years old with acute or convalescent COVID-19. Each CDR3 is given with its conserved first and last residue. The D gene is left open where the match is weak. Expanded clones are given a class, and other clones once, few, many or no size at all.

V gene,J gene,D gene,clone size,CDR3 protein,CDR3 DNA
TRBV6-5,TRBJ1-4,TRBD1,.,CASLPPGQGAEKLFF,TGTGCCAGCTTGCCCCCGGGACAGGGAGCTGAAAAACTGTTTTTT
TRBV19,TRBJ2-5,TRBD1,.,CASSSWDRGRETQYF,TGTGCCAGTAGTAGTTGGGACAGGGGGCGAGAGACCCAGTACTTC
TRBV6-5,TRBJ1-1,.,.,CASSYDGQFEAFF,TGTGCCAGCAGCTACGACGGACAATTCGAAGCTTTCTTT
TRBV7-8,TRBJ2-1,TRBD2,.,CASSSSGRAGREQFF,TGTGCCAGCAGCTCTAGCGGGAGGGCGGGCCGTGAGCAGTTCTTC
TRBV6-2/TRBV6-3,TRBJ2-5,.,.,CASSYPESLQETQYF,TGTGCCAGCAGTTACCCGGAGAGCCTTCAGGAGACCCAGTACTTC
TRBV7-6,TRBJ1-5,.,.,CASSLVPGGNQPQHF,TGTGCCAGCAGCTTAGTTCCGGGAGGCAATCAGCCCCAGCATTTT
TRBV7-9,TRBJ2-6,.,.,CASSPTGKATGANVLTF,TGTGCCAGCAGCCCAACAGGTAAAGCCACTGGGGCCAACGTCCTGACTTTC
TRBV7-3,TRBJ2-5,TRBD2,.,CASSLAGGGETQYF,TGTGCCAGCAGCTTGGCAGGCGGGGGAGAGACCCAGTACTTC
TRBV5-1,TRBJ1-3,.,.,CASSLTDLSGNTIYF,TGCGCCAGCAGCTTAACAGATCTCTCTGGAAACACCATATATTTT
TRBV19,TRBJ1-1,.,.,CASSILGALNTEAFF,TGTGCCAGTAGTATATTGGGGGCGCTGAACACTGAAGCTTTCTTT
TRBV11-2,TRBJ2-7,TRBD1,.,CASRFDRGITYEQYF,TGTGCCAGCAGGTTCGACAGGGGAATTACGTACGAGCAGTACTTC
TRBV3-1/TRBV3-2,TRBJ2-3,.,.,CASSQDSRVEIRDTQYF,TGTGCCAGCAGCCAAGATAGCCGGGTCGAAATTAGAGATACGCAGTATTTT
TRBV9,TRBJ2-3,.,.,CASSVETGGGTDTQYF,TGTGCCAGCAGCGTAGAGACCGGGGGAGGCACAGATACGCAGTATTTT
TRBV12-3/TRBV12-4,TRBJ2-7,.,.,CASSLWHYEQYF,TGTGCCAGCAGTTTGTGGCACTACGAGCAGTACTTC
TRBV11-2,TRBJ2-7,TRBD1,.,CASSSRDRVRGYEQYF,TGTGCCAGCAGCTCACGCGACAGGGTTCGGGGCTACGAGCAGTACTTC
TRBV19,TRBJ2-3,TRBD2,.,CASAGTSGPTDTQYF,TGTGCCAGTGCCGGGACTAGCGGTCCCACAGATACGCAGTATTTT
TRBV10-3,TRBJ2-1,TRBD2,.,CAISESLIAGNNEQFF,TGTGCCATCAGTGAGTCGTTGATAGCGGGTAACAATGAGCAGTTCTTC
TRBV30,TRBJ2-2,TRBD2,.,CASGLAGALSAGELFF,TGTGCCTCGGGACTAGCGGGGGCCCTTAGCGCCGGGGAGCTGTTTTTT
TRBV11-2,TRBJ2-1,.,.,CASSLASTGPRDNEQFF,TGTGCCAGCAGCTTAGCCTCAACAGGGCCCCGCGACAATGAGCAGTTCTTC
TRBV6-6,TRBJ1-5,TRBD1,few,CASSYSQGAGNQPQHF,TGTGCCAGCAGTTACTCACAGGGGGCCGGCAATCAGCCCCAGCATTTT
TRBV13,TRBJ2-7,.,.,CASSLQGSYEQYF,TGTGCCAGCAGCCTACAGGGAAGTTACGAGCAGTACTTC
TRBV15,TRBJ2-3,TRBD2,few,CATSRDRTSETFTDTQYF,TGTGCCACCAGCAGAGACCGGACTAGCGAGACGTTCACAGATACGCAGTATTTT
TRBV27,TRBJ1-1,TRBD1,.,CASSRGTGANTEAFF,TGTGCCAGCAGTCGAGGGACAGGGGCGAACACTGAAGCTTTCTTT
TRBV28,TRBJ1-1,.,.,CASSLFGQGRPEAFF,TGTGCCAGCAGTTTATTCGGGCAGGGAAGGCCTGAAGCTTTCTTT
TRBV5-1,TRBJ1-1,.,.,CASSLAGTTNTEAFF,TGCGCCAGCAGCTTGGCCGGGACAACGAACACTGAAGCTTTCTTT
TRBV9,TRBJ2-2,.,once,CASASSTGELFF,TGTGCCAGTGCCTCCAGCACCGGGGAGCTGTTTTTT
TRBV5-1,TRBJ2-5,.,.,CASSLAFRDKVETQYF,TGCGCCAGCAGCTTGGCCTTCCGGGACAAAGTTGAGACCCAGTACTTC
TRBV29-1,TRBJ1-1,TRBD1,.,CSGDRENTEAFF,TGCAGCGGCGACAGGGAGAACACTGAAGCTTTCTTT
TRBV23-1,TRBJ2-1,TRBD2,.,CASSPPVAGVPGSSYNEQFF,TGCGCCAGCAGTCCTCCGGTAGCGGGAGTTCCCGGGAGCTCCTACAATGAGCAGTTCTTC
TRBV2,TRBJ1-2,TRBD1,.,CASPLRTGGDYGYTF,TGTGCCAGCCCTCTTAGGACAGGGGGGGACTATGGCTACACCTTC
TRBV7-2,TRBJ2-3,TRBD2,.,CASSLKLSGGRTDTQYF,TGTGCCAGCAGCTTAAAATTATCGGGGGGGCGCACAGATACGCAGTATTTT
TRBV18,TRBJ2-1,TRBD1,.,CASSPYGTGVSEQFF,TGTGCCAGCTCACCCTACGGGACAGGGGTCAGTGAGCAGTTCTTC
TRBV10-3,TRBJ1-5,.,.,CAISKTGSNQPQHF,TGTGCCATCAGCAAGACAGGTAGCAATCAGCCCCAGCATTTT
TRBV18,TRBJ2-3,.,.,CATAAETDTQYF,TGTGCCACCGCCGCGGAAACAGATACGCAGTATTTT
TRBV5-1,TRBJ2-1,TRBD2,.,CASSLPSGGASDEQFF,TGCGCCAGCAGCTTGCCGAGCGGGGGGGCGTCCGATGAGCAGTTCTTC
TRBV30,TRBJ2-1,.,.,CACEEQFF,TGTGCGTGTGAGGAGCAGTTCTTC
TRBV18,TRBJ1-1,TRBD1,.,CASSNRDRGRANTEAFF,TGTGCCAGCTCAAACCGGGACAGGGGGCGAGCGAACACTGAAGCTTTCTTT
TRBV11-2,TRBJ1-1,.,.,CASSPDSNTEAFF,TGTGCCAGCAGCCCGGACAGCAACACTGAAGCTTTCTTT
TRBV6-6,TRBJ2-7,TRBD2,.,CASSPRGAGYEQYF,TGTGCCAGCAGCCCCCGGGGAGCGGGGTACGAGCAGTACTTC
TRBV2,TRBJ1-3,TRBD1,.,CASSEQGASGNTIYF,TGTGCCAGCAGTGAACAGGGGGCGAGTGGAAACACCATATATTTT
TRBV10-3,TRBJ1-1,TRBD1,.,CAISDQGETEAFF,TGTGCCATCAGTGACCAGGGGGAGACTGAAGCTTTCTTT
TRBV19,TRBJ2-1,TRBD2,.,CASLPRGSGNVAYNEQFF,TGTGCCAGCCTCCCCCGGGGTAGCGGGAATGTGGCCTACAATGAGCAGTTCTTC
TRBV5-1,TRBJ1-4,TRBD1,.,CASSPPAVTGGGKLFF,TGCGCCAGCAGCCCCCCCGCCGTGACAGGGGGCGGAAAACTGTTTTTT
TRBV6-4,TRBJ2-3,TRBD2,.,CASSDSNAGGLRF,TGTGCCAGCAGTGACTCGAATGCCGGGGGACTACGATTT
TRBV7-9,TRBJ2-7,TRBD1,.,CASSSGQTYEQYF,TGTGCCAGCAGCTCGGGACAGACCTACGAGCAGTACTTC
TRBV6-5,TRBJ1-1,TRBD1,.,CASSYSPGQGVAFF,TGTGCCAGCAGTTACTCTCCCGGACAGGGGGTCGCTTTCTTT
TRBV5-6,TRBJ2-1,.,.,CASSLEYNEQFF,TGTGCCAGCAGCCTTGAGTACAATGAGCAGTTCTTC
TRBV7-2,TRBJ1-2,.,.,CASTLQAFYGYTF,TGTGCCAGCACCCTACAGGCCTTCTATGGCTACACCTTC
TRBV7-2,TRBJ2-5,TRBD1,.,CASSQFPRGPVGETQYF,TGTGCCAGCAGCCAATTTCCCAGGGGGCCGGTCGGGGAGACCCAGTACTTC